This TCR beta chain originates from a study of T cells in Graves' hyperthyroidism and ophthalmopathy. The CDR3 consists of 17 residues. Trimming pared 4 bases from V and 2 bases from J, leaving 20 bases between. Study-wide findings and caveats: Blood held most thyroid clonotypes expanded above 0.001 frequency.

A note on this clonotype: The antigen is not known.

Using RNA transcripts as the source, TCR beta CDR3 regions were amplified. With the HTBI primer set, the TCR CDR3 went through a first round of RT-PCR. TCRdb called the multiplex PCR reads again in MiXCR, with one record for every CDR3 protein. Counted here are 250,000 to 300,000 distinct CDR3 sequences, more than 12% occurring once; the ten biggest clones make up about an eighth. This chain connects TRBV12-3 or TRBV12-4 to TRBJ1-2; D perhaps matches TRBD1 (6 bases). The sequenced sample consisted of blood. The receptor was isolated from a woman aged 35 to 49 with Graves' hyperthyroidism that later progressed to Graves' ophthalmopathy. CDR3 nucleotide sequence: TGTGCCAGCAGTTCCGGGTCGACAGGTCAACCCAACTATGGCTACACCTTC. It yields the protein CASSSGSTGQPNYGYTF.